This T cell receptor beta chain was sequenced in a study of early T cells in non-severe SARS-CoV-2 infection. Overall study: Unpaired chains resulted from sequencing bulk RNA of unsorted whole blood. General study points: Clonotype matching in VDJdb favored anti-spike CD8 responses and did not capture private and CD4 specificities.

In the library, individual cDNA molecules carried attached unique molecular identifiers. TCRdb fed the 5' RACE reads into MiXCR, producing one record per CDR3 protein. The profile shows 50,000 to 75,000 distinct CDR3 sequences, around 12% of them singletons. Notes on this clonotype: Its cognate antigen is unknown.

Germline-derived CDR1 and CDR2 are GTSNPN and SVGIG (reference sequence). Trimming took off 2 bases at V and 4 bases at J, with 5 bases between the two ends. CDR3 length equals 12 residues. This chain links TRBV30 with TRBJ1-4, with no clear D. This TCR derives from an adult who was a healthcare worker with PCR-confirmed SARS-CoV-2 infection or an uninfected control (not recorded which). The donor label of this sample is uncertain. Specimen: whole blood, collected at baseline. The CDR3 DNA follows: TGTGCCTGGAGTCGCCGTAATGAAAAACTGTTTTTT. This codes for CAWSRRNEKLFF.